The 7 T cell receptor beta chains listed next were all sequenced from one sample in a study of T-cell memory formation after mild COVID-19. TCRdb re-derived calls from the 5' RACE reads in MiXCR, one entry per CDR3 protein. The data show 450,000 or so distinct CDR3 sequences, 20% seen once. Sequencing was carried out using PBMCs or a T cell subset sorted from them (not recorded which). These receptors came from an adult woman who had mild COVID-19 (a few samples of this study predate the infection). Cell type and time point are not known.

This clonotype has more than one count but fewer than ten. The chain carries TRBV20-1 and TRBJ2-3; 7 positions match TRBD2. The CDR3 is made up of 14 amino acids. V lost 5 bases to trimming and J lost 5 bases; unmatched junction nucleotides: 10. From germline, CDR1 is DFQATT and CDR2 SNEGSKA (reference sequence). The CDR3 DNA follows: TGCAGTGCTCACAAGCGGGATGGAAAAGATACGCAGTATTTT. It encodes CSAHKRDGKDTQYF.

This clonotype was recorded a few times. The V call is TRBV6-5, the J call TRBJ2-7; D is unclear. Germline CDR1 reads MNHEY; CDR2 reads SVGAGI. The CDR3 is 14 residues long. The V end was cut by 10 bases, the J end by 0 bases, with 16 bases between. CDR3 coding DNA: TGTGCCACCCGCCTGGTACAGACCTCCTACGAGCAGTACTTC. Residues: CATRLVQTSYEQYF.

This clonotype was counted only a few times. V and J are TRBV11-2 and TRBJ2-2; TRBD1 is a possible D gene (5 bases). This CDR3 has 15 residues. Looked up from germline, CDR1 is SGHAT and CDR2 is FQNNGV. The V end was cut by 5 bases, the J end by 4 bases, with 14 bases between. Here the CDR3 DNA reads TGTGCCAGCAGCCAAGGGGTCAGGAGCACCGGGGAGCTGTTTTTT. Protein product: CASSQGVRSTGELFF.

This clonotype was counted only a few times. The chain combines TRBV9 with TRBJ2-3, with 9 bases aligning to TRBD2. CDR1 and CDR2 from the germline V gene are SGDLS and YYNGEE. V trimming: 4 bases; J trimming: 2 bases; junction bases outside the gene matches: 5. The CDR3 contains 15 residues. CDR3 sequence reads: CASSPSGVITDTQYF. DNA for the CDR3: TGTGCCAGCAGCCCTAGCGGGGTCATCACAGATACGCAGTATTTT.

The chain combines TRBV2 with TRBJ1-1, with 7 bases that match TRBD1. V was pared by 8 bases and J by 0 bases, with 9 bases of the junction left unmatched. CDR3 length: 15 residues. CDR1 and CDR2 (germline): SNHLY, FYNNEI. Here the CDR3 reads CASRQGQRMNTEAFF. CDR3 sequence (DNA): TGTGCCAGCCGACAGGGACAACGTATGAACACTGAAGCTTTCTTT.

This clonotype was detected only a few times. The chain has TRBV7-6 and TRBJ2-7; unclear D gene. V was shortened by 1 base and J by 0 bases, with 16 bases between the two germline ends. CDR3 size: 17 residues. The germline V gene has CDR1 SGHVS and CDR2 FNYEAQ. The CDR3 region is CASSLGTAGRSSYEQYF. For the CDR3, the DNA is TGTGCCAGCAGCTTAGGAACGGCAGGCCGGAGCTCCTACGAGCAGTACTTC.

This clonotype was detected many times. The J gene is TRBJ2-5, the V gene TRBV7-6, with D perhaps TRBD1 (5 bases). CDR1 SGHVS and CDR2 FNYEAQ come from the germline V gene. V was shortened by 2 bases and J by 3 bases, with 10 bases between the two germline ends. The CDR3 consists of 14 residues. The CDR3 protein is CASSLFRAKETQYF. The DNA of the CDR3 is TGTGCCAGCAGCTTATTCAGGGCCAAAGAGACCCAGTACTTC.